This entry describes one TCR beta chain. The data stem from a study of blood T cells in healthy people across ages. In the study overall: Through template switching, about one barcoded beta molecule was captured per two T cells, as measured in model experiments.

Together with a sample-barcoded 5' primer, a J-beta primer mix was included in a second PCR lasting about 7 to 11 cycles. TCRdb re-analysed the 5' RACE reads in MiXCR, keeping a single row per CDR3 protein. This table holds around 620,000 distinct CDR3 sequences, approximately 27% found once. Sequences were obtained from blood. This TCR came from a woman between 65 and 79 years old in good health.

This CDR3 reads CSAGDSLTNEKLFF. The CDR3 DNA sequence: TGCAGCGCAGGAGACAGCCTAACTAATGAAAAACTGTTTTTT. The rearrangement links TRBV29-1 to TRBJ1-4; TRBD1 is a possible D gene (5 bases). Germline V gene lookup returns CDR1 SQVTM and CDR2 ANQGSEA. V was cut by 7 bases and J by 1 base, with 13 bases left in between. This CDR3 is built from 14 residues.